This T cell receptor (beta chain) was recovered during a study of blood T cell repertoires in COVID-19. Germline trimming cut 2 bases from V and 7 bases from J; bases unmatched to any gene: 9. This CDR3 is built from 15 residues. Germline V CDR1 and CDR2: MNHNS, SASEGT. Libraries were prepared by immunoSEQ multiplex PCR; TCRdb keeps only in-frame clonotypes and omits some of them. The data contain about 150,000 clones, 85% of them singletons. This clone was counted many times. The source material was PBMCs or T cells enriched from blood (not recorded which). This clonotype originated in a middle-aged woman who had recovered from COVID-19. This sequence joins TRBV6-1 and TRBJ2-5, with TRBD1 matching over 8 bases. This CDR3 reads CASSETAGGLGTQYF. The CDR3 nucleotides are TGTGCCAGCAGTGAAACGGCAGGGGGCTTAGGGACCCAGTACTTC.